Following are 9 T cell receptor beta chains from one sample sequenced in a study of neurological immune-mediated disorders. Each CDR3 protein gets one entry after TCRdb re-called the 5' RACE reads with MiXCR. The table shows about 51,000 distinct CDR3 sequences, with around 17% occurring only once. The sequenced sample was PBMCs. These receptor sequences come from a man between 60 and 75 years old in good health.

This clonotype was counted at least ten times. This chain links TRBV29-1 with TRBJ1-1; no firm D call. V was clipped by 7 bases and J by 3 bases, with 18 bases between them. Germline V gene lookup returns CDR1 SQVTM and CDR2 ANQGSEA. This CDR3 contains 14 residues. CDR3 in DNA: TGCAGCGCCGCGCTTGGCAGTGGTGACACTGAAGCTTTCTTT. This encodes CSAALGSGDTEAFF.

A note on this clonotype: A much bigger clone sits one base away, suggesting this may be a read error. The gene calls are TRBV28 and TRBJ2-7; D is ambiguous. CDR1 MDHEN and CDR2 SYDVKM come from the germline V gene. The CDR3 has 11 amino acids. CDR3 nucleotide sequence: TGTGCCAGCGTTAGCAGCCACGACCAGTACTTC. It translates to CASVSSHDQYF.

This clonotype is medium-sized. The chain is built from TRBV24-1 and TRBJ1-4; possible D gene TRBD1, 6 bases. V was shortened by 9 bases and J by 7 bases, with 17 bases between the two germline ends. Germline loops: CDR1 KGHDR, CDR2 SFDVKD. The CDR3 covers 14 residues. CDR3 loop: CATGGPPGAEKLFF. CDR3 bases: TGTGCCACCGGCGGACCACCAGGGGCTGAAAAACTGTTTTTT.

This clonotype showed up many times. Here the CDR3 DNA reads TGTGCCAGCAGCCCGACAGGGGAATATGGCTACACCTTC. Its translation: CASSPTGEYGYTF. This rearrangement joins TRBV28 to TRBJ1-2, with 8 bases matching TRBD1. V trimming: 6 bases; J trimming: 5 bases; junction bases outside the gene matches: 5. Germline V gene lookup returns CDR1 MDHEN and CDR2 SYDVKM. This CDR3 region has 13 residues.

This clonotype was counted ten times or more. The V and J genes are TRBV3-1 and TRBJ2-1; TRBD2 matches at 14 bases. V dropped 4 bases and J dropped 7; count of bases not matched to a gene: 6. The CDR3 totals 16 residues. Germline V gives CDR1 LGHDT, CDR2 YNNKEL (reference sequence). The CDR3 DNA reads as TGTGCCAGCAGCCGAATAGGGACTAGCGGGAGTAATGAGCAGTTCTTC. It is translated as CASSRIGTSGSNEQFF.

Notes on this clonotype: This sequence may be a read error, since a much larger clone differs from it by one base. CDR3: CASSLDVRGVNEQFF. The CDR3 DNA is TGTGCCAGCAGCTTAGACGTCAGGGGTGTCAATGAGCAGTTCTTC. This chain joins TRBV7-2 and TRBJ2-1; a possible D gene is TRBD1 (6 bases). The CDR3 contains 15 residues. Germline CDR1 is SGHTA and CDR2 is FQGNSA. V was shortened by 1 base and J by 6 bases, with 13 bases between the two germline ends. The variable domain in full, with the rest retrieved from reference TRBV7-2 and TRBJ2-1, is GAGVSQSPSNKVTEKGKDVELRCDPISGHTALYWYRQSLGQGLEFLIYFQGNSAPDKSGLPSDRFSAERTGGSVSTLTIQRTQQEDSAVYLCASSLDVRGVNEQFFGPGTRLTVL.

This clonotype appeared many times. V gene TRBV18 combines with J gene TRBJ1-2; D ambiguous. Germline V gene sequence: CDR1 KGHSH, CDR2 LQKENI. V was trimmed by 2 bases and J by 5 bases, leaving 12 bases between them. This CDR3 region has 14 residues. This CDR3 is CASSPGQDFYGYTF. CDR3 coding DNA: TGTGCCAGCTCACCAGGGCAGGACTTTTATGGCTACACCTTC.

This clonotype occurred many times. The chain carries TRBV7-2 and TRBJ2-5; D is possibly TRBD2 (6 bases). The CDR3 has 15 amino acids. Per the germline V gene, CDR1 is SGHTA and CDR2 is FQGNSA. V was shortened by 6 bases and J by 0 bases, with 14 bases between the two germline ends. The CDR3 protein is CASRKNTGDQETQYF. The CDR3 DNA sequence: TGTGCCAGCAGGAAAAACACGGGGGACCAAGAGACCCAGTACTTC.

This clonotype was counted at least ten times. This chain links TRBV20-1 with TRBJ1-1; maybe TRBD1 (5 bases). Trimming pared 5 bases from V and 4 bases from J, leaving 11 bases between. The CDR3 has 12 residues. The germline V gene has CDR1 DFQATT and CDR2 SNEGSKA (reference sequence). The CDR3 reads CSAPQGGTEAFF. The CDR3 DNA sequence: TGCAGTGCTCCCCAGGGCGGCACTGAAGCTTTCTTT.